This TCR beta chain was retrieved from a study of T-cell reconstitution after alpha-beta-depleted transplantation in children. Study-wide results and caveats: The study reportedly traced alpha-beta T cells about two months after transplant to several hundred expanded graft clones.

This clonotype appeared many times. Its antigen is currently unknown. During its preparation, the TCRbeta library received unique molecular identifiers. A single record per CDR3 protein comes from TCRdb applying MiXCR to the PCR reads. The table has about 460,000 distinct CDR3 sequences, over 9.5% seen once. The sequencing used PBMCs, collected before TCRalphabeta/CD19-depleted stem cell transplant. The source is a child under 10 years old with inherited bone marrow failure, due to receive a stem cell transplant.

The CDR3 sequence: CASSPGTADSYEQYF. CDR3 in DNA: TGTGCCAGCAGTCCCGGGACAGCGGACTCCTACGAGCAGTACTTC. This sequence joins TRBV12-3 or TRBV12-4 and TRBJ2-7; 7 nucleotides match TRBD1. The V segment lost 5 bases and the J segment 0 bases; nucleotides outside the gene matches: 7. This CDR3 region has 15 residues.